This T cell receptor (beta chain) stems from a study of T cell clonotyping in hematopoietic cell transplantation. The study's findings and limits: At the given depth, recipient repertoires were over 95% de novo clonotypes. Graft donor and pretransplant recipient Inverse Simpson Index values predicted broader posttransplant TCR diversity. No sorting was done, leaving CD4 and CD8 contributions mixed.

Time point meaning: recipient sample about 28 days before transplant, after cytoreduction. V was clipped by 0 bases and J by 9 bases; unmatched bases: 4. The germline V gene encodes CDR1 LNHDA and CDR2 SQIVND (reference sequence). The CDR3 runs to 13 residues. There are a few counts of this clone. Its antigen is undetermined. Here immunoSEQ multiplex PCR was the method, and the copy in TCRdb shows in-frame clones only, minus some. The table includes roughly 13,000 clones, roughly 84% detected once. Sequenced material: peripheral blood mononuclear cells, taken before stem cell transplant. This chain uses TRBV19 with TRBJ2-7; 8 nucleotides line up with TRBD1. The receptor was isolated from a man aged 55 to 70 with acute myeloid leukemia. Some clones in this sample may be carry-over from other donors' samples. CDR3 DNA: TGTGCCAGTAGTATAGATTTCCAGGGGGCGCAGTACTTC. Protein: CASSIDFQGAQYF.